This paragraph covers one T cell receptor beta chain sequence. Its target is unknown. These donors, healthy bone marrow donors, were studied. Primers for the PCR totalled 60 Vbeta and 13 Jbeta. The table came from immunoSEQ multiplex PCR; TCRdb's copy has only in-frame clones and leaves some out. In total, the table holds 100,000 to 150,000 clones. The CDR3 spans 15 residues. Germline loops: CDR1 ENHRY, CDR2 SYGVKD. V dropped 3 bases and J dropped 7 bases, with 16 bases sitting between them. The data originate from a study of cytomegalovirus exposure and HLA in healthy donors. Study conclusions and caveats: Cytomegalovirus association was assigned to about 150 TCR beta chains. What was likely a sequencing artifact was a cluster of highly shared sequence variants. Across HLA loci, a later analysis found differing TCR association rates, with DRB1 most and HLA-C fewest.

The clonotype comes from a woman aged 40 to 50 in good health and CMV-seronegative. Sequencing was performed on PBMCs. The chain has TRBV10-3 and TRBJ1-5; maybe TRBD1 (5 bases). The CDR3 loop is CAISDAQGGGQPQHF. CDR3 DNA sequence: TGTGCCATCAGTGATGCTCAGGGTGGGGGGCAGCCCCAGCATTTT.